The 21 T cell receptor beta chains presented below share a single source sample, sequenced in a study of blood T cell repertoires in COVID-19. Assay used: immunoSEQ multiplex PCR; TCRdb lists only in-frame clones, some missing. The sample lists tens of thousands of clones, 82% occurring once. Sequences were obtained from peripheral blood. Receptors originate from a woman in her sixties with acute or convalescent COVID-19.

V gene TRBV19 combines with J gene TRBJ1-4, with 7 bases matching TRBD1. After removal of 5 bases from V and 5 bases from J, the junction contained 29 bases not matched to a gene. The CDR3 has 22 residues. The germline CDR1 and CDR2 sequences are LNHDA and SQIVND (reference sequence). This CDR3 is CASSLRAFYRDSEGAPNEKLFF. The CDR3 nucleotides read TGTGCCAGTAGTCTCCGGGCCTTCTACCGGGACAGCGAAGGGGCCCCGAATGAAAAACTGTTTTTT.

The CDR3 loop is CASSYTGTHGGNEQFF. In nucleotides, the CDR3 is TGTGCCAGCAGTTATACGGGGACTCATGGGGGCAATGAGCAGTTCTTC. The rearrangement uses TRBV27 and TRBJ2-1, with a weak D call TRBD2 (6 bases). Germline values: CDR1 MNHEY, CDR2 SMNVEV (reference sequence). The CDR3 spans 16 residues. With 4 bases removed from V and 6 bases from J, the gap between germline ends came to 19 bases.

V is TRBV5-1 and J is TRBJ2-5; 12 bases align to TRBD2. CDR1 is SGHRS, CDR2 YFSETQ, per germline. V trimming: 4 bases; J trimming: 5 bases; junction bases outside the gene matches: 9. CDR3 length: 16 amino acids. The CDR3 DNA reads as TGCGCCAGCAGCCAACTAGCGGGAGGATCTGGGGAGACCCAGTACTTC. It is translated as CASSQLAGGSGETQYF.

This clone was seen a single time. The CDR3 DNA sequence: TGTGCCAGCAGCTCTCCCCTAGCGGCCACAGATACGCAGTATTTT. The encoded protein is CASSSPLAATDTQYF. V usage is TRBV7-2 and J usage is TRBJ2-3; TRBD2 matches at 7 bases. Germline assignment: CDR1 SGHTA and CDR2 FQGNSA. V lost 4 bases and J lost 2; bases outside the gene matches: 6. The CDR3 totals 15 residues.

This chain connects TRBV24-1 to TRBJ2-5; perhaps TRBD1 as D (5 bases). The germline V and J ends were trimmed by 4 bases and 3 bases, with 8 bases remaining between them. CDR1 and CDR2 (germline): KGHDR, SFDVKD. The CDR3 is made up of 13 amino acids. CDR3 in amino acids: CATSEPREETQYF. Written as DNA, the CDR3 is TGTGCCACCAGTGAACCCAGGGAAGAGACCCAGTACTTC.

This clone was seen a few times. This sequence joins TRBV11-3 and TRBJ2-3, with unresolved D. The ends were cut back, 3 bases at V and 2 bases at J, with 9 bases in the middle. Looked up from germline, CDR1 is SGHNT and CDR2 is YENEEA. CDR3 length equals 14 residues. The CDR3 region has the DNA TGTGCCAGCAGCTTGATGGCGGACACAGATACGCAGTATTTT. This sequence encodes CASSLMADTDTQYF.

The chain recombines TRBV19 with TRBJ1-1; TRBD1 might be the D (6 bases). The CDR3 is made up of 15 amino acids. Per germline, CDR1 LNHDA and CDR2 SQIVND (reference sequence). V lost 5 bases and J lost 1, with 14 bases in between. The CDR3 DNA follows: TGTGCCAGTAGTTTCCGGACAGAAAAGAACACTGAAGCTTTCTTT. It yields the protein CASSFRTEKNTEAFF.

V is TRBV11-2 and J is TRBJ2-7; 13 bases are shared with TRBD2. CDR1 and CDR2 (germline): SGHAT, FQNNGV. This CDR3 contains 17 residues. Trimming at V came to 0 bases and at J to 4 bases, leaving 6 bases not matched to a gene. The CDR3 region is CASSLDRGTSGIYEQYF. DNA of the CDR3: TGTGCCAGCAGCTTAGATCGGGGGACTAGCGGGATATACGAGCAGTACTTC.

CDR3 sequence reads: CASSLGGQGNEKLFF. CDR3 DNA sequence: TGTGCCAGCAGCTTAGGTGGGCAGGGGAATGAAAAACTGTTTTTT. This chain connects TRBV7-9 to TRBJ1-4; D possibly corresponds to TRBD1 (6 bases). The CDR3 has 15 amino acids. CDR1 is SEHNR and CDR2 is FQNEAQ in the germline V gene (reference sequence). V was pared by 1 base and J by 5 bases, with 11 bases between.

This clone was recorded once. This rearrangement joins TRBV6-4 to TRBJ1-1; no reliable D call. Germline V CDR1 and CDR2: MRHNA, SNTAGT. This CDR3 has 15 amino acids. V was trimmed by 3 bases and J by 5 bases, leaving 16 bases between them. The CDR3 loop is CASSELGPPGTEAFF. Written as DNA, the CDR3 is TGTGCCAGCAGTGAATTGGGCCCCCCGGGGACTGAAGCTTTCTTT.

The V and J genes are TRBV14 and TRBJ1-2, with D tentatively TRBD1 (5 bases). The V gene's germline CDR1 is SGHDN and CDR2 FVKESK. V lost 5 bases and J lost 4, with 17 bases in between. This CDR3 contains 15 residues. The CDR3 reads CASSTLGQGGYGYTF. The CDR3 bases are TGTGCCAGCAGCACCCTAGGGCAGGGAGGCTATGGCTACACCTTC.

V gene TRBV24-1 combines with J gene TRBJ1-5; D is unclear. Between the trimmed V and J ends, which lost 1 base and 5 bases, there was a span of 8 bases. There are 14 residues in the CDR3. Germline V gives CDR1 KGHDR, CDR2 SFDVKD. This CDR3 reads CATSDFIADQPQHF. CDR3 coding DNA: TGTGCCACCAGTGATTTCATAGCCGATCAGCCCCAGCATTTT.

The CDR3 protein is CASSLEGAPIYEQYF. The CDR3 DNA follows: TGCGCCAGCAGCTTGGAAGGAGCTCCTATCTACGAGCAGTACTTC. The V call is TRBV5-1, the J call TRBJ2-7; D unresolved. The V end lost 0 bases, the J end lost 3 bases, and 13 bases lay between the germline ends. Germline CDR1 reads SGHRS; CDR2 reads YFSETQ. The CDR3 loop spans 15 amino acids. Looking up the rest from reference TRBV5-1 and TRBJ2-7 gives the full variable domain: KAGVTQTPRYLIKTRGQQVTLSCSPISGHRSVSWYQQTPGQGLQFLFEYFSETQRNKGNFPGRFSGRQFSNSRSEMNVSTLELGDSALYLCASSLEGAPIYEQYFGPGTRLTVT.

The J gene is TRBJ1-5, the V gene TRBV19; 7 bases map to TRBD1. Per germline, CDR1 LNHDA and CDR2 SQIVND (reference sequence). The ends lost 6 bases at V and 5 bases at J; junction bases unmatched: 4. The CDR3 length is 13 residues. The CDR3 coding sequence is TGTGCCAGTAGGCGGGACAGAGATCAGCCCCAGCATTTT. This codes for CASRRDRDQPQHF.

The chain couples TRBV11-1 to TRBJ1-2, with D perhaps matching TRBD1 (6 bases). V lost 4 bases to trimming and J lost 8 bases, with 8 bases between them. Germline V gene lookup returns CDR1 SGHAT and CDR2 FQDESV (reference sequence). The CDR3 totals 11 residues. As DNA, the CDR3 is TGTGCCAGCAGCTCCAGGGGCGGCTACACCTTC. The encoded protein is CASSSRGGYTF.

This clone has more than one count but fewer than ten. The chain couples TRBV9 to TRBJ2-7; unclear D gene. The V gene's germline CDR1 is SGDLS and CDR2 YYNGEE. This CDR3 contains 16 residues. V was pared by 4 bases and J by 3 bases, with 20 bases between. The CDR3 protein is CASSPFDGVSDYEQYF. CDR3 sequence (DNA): TGTGCCAGCAGCCCATTTGACGGAGTATCGGACTACGAGCAGTACTTC. The whole variable domain, filled in from reference TRBV9 and TRBJ2-7, reads DSGVTQTPKHLITATGQRVTLRCSPRSGDLSVYWYQQSLDQGLQFLIQYYNGEERAKGNILERFSAQQFPDLHSELNLSSLELGDSALYFCASSPFDGVSDYEQYFGPGTRLTVT.

CDR3 amino acids: CASSMDRGRGYTF. Here the CDR3 DNA reads TGTGCCAGCAGCATGGACAGGGGTAGAGGCTACACCTTC. The chain uses TRBV5-5 and TRBJ1-2; 9 bases align to TRBD1. The ends lost 4 bases at V and 8 bases at J; junction bases unmatched: 6. CDR1 and CDR2 (germline): SGHKS, YYEKEE (reference sequence). The CDR3 runs to 13 residues.

CDR3 DNA sequence: TGTGCCAGCAGCCCTTCGTCTCTTTACGAGCAGTACTTC. This encodes CASSPSSLYEQYF. The gene calls are TRBV7-9 and TRBJ2-7; D gene ambiguous. V was pared by 5 bases and J by 4 bases, with 12 bases between. The CDR3 totals 13 residues. Per the germline V gene, CDR1 is SEHNR and CDR2 is FQNEAQ (reference sequence).

The CDR3 loop reads CASSEILVNSPLHF. Here the CDR3 DNA reads TGTGCCAGCAGTGAGATCTTAGTAAATTCACCCCTCCACTTT. J is TRBJ1-6 and V is TRBV2; D gene ambiguous. V dropped 3 bases and J dropped 7 bases, with 10 bases sitting between them. Germline CDR1 and CDR2: SNHLY and FYNNEI. The CDR3 spans 14 residues.

The CDR3 spells CASKVLAEAYEQYF. The DNA of the CDR3 is TGTGCCAGCAAGGTACTAGCGGAAGCCTACGAGCAGTACTTC. The chain uses TRBV2 and TRBJ2-7; 8 bases align to TRBD2. V shed 7 bases and J 2 bases; nucleotides not matched to a gene: 7. The CDR3 has 14 amino acids. Germline V gene data show CDR1 as SNHLY and CDR2 as FYNNEI. Looking up the rest from reference TRBV2 and TRBJ2-7 gives the full variable domain: EPEVTQTPSHQVTQMGQEVILRCVPISNHLYFYWYRQILGQKVEFLVSFYNNEISEKSEIFDDQFSVERPDGSNFTLKIRSTKLEDSAMYFCASKVLAEAYEQYFGPGTRLTVT.

J is TRBJ2-5 and V is TRBV5-4; TRBD2 might be the D (5 bases). With 4 bases removed from V and 5 bases from J, the gap between germline ends came to 15 bases. Germline loops: CDR1 SGHNT, CDR2 YYREEE (reference sequence). This CDR3 is built from 14 residues. The CDR3 loop reads CASSPSTKLETQYF. The CDR3 DNA follows: TGTGCCAGCAGCCCATCGACTAAGCTGGAGACCCAGTACTTC.